Here is one TCR beta chain with its context. The entry originates in a study of preoperative IRX-2 immunotherapy in early breast cancer. Treatment given: preoperative locoregional IRX-2 cytokine immunotherapy. This phase Ib study tested locoregional IRX-2 cytokine immunotherapy given before surgery. The CDR3 contains 18 residues. J was trimmed by 0 bases and V by 4 bases; bases with no gene match: 10. In germline, CDR1 is SGDLS, CDR2 YYNGEE. Produced via immunoSEQ multiplex PCR; TCRdb's table is partial and in-frame only. The sample carries 20,000 to 25,000 clones, approximately 95% recorded once. The J gene is TRBJ2-1, the V gene TRBV9; TRBD2 aligns across 10 bases. This TCR was recovered from a human donor with breast cancer. This material consisted of tumor tissue, taken after IRX-2 immunotherapy. This CDR3 is CASSPRLAGQSSYNEQFF. DNA of the CDR3: TGTGCCAGCAGCCCTAGACTAGCGGGTCAAAGCTCCTACAATGAGCAGTTCTTC.